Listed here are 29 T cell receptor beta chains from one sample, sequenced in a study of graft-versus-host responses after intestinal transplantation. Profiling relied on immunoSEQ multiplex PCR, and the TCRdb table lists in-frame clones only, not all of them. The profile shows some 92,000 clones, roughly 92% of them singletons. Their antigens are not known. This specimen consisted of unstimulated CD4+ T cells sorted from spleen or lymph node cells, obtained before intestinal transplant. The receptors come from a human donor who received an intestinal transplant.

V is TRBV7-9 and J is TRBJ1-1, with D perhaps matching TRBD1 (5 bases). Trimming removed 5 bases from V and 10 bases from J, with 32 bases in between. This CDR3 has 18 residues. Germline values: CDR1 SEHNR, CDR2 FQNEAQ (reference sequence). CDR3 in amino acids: CASSKVGWRENEGPGAFF. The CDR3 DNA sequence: TGTGCCAGCAGCAAGGTGGGGTGGAGAGAGAACGAGGGACCCGGAGCTTTCTTT.

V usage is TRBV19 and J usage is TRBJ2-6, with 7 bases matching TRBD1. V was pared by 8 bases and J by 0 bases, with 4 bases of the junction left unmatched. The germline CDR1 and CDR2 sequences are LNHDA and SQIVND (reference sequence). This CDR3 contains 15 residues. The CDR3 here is CASRGGGSGANVLTF. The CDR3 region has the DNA TGTGCCAGTCGAGGGGGCGGCTCTGGGGCCAACGTCCTGACTTTC. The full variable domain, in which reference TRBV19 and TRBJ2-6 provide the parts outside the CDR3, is DGGITQSPKYLFRKEGQNVTLSCEQNLNHDAMYWYRQDPGQGLRLIYYSQIVNDFQKGDIAEGYSVSREKKESFPLTVTSAQKNPTAFYLCASRGGGSGANVLTFGAGSRLTVL.

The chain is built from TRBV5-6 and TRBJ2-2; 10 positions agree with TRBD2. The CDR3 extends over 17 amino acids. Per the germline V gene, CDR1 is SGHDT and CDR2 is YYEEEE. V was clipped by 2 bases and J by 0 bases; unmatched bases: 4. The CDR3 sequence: CASSLRTSGTNTGELFF. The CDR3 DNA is TGTGCCAGCAGCTTAAGAACTAGCGGGACGAACACCGGGGAGCTGTTTTTT.

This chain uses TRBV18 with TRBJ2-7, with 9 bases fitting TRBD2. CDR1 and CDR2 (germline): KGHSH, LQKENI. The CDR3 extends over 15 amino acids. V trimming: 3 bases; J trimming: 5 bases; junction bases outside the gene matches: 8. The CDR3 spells CASSPGSGSQDEQYF. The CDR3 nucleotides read TGTGCCAGCTCACCGGGTAGCGGGAGTCAAGACGAGCAGTACTTC.

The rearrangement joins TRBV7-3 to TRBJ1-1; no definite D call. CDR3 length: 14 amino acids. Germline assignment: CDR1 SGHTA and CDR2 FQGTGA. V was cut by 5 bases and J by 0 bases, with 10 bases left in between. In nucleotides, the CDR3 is TGTGCCAGCAGCCCTAGTGGGGTGAACACTGAAGCTTTCTTT. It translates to CASSPSGVNTEAFF.

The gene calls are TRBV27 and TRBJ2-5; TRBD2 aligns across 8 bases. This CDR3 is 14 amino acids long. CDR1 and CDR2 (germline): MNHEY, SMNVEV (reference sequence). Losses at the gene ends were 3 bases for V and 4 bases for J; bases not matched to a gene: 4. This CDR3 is CASSLSGRPETQYF. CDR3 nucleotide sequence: TGTGCCAGCAGTTTGAGCGGGAGACCAGAGACCCAGTACTTC.

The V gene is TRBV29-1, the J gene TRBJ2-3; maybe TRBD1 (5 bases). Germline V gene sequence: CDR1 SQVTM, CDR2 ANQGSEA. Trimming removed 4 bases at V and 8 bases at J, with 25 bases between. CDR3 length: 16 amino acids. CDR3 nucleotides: TGCAGCGTTGGCCCCGCCAGGGCTGTCGGAAGGGGTACGCAGTATTTT. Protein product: CSVGPARAVGRGTQYF.

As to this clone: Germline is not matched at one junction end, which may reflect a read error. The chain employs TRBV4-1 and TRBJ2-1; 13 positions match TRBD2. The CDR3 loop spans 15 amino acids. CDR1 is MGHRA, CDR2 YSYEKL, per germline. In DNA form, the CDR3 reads TGTGCCAGCAGCCACGGACTAGCGGGAGTAAATGAGCAGTTCTTC. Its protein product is CASSHGLAGVNEQFF.

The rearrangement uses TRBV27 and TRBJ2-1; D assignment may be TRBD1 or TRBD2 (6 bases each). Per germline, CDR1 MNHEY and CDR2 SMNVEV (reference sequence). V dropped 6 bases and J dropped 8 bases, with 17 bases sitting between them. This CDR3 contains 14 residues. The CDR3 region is CASSSLGGRDEQFF. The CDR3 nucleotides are TGTGCCAGCAGCTCCCTTGGGGGGCGCGATGAGCAGTTCTTC.

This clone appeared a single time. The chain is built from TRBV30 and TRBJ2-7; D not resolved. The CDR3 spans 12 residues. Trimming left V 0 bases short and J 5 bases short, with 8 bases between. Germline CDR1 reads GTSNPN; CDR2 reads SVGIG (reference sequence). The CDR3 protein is CAWSVGIHEQYF. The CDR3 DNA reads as TGTGCCTGGAGTGTAGGGATCCACGAGCAGTACTTC.

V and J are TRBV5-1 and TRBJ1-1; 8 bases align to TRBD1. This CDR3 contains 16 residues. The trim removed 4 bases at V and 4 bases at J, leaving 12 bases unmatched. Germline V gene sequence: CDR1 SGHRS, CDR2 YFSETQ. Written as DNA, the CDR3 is TGCGCCAGCAGCCTCCAAGGGACAGGAAGAGGCACTGAAGCTTTCTTT. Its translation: CASSLQGTGRGTEAFF.

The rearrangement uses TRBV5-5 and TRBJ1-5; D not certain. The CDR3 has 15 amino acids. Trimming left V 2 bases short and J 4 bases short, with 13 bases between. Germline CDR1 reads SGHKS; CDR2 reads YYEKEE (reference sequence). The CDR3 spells CASSLTPLGNQPQHF. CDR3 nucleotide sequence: TGTGCCAGCAGCTTAACCCCCCTTGGGAATCAGCCCCAGCATTTT.

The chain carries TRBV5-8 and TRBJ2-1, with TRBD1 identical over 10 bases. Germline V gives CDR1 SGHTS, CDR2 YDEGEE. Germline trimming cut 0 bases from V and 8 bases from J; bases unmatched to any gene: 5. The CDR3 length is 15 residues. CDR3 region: CASSLAAGQGDEQFF. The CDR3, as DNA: TGTGCCAGCAGCTTGGCCGCTGGACAGGGGGATGAGCAGTTCTTC.

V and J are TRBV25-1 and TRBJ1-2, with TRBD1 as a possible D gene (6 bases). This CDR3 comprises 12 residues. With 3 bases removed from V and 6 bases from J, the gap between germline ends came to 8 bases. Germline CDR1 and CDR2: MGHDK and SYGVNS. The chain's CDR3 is CASSDRGDGYTF. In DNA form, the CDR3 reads TGTGCCAGCAGTGATAGGGGGGATGGCTACACCTTC.

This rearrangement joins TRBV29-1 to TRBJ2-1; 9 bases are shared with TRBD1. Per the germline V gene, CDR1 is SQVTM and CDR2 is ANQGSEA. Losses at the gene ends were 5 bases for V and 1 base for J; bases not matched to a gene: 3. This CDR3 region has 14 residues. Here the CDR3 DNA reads TGCAGCGTTAACAGGGGGCGATCCTACAATGAGCAGTTCTTC. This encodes CSVNRGRSYNEQFF.

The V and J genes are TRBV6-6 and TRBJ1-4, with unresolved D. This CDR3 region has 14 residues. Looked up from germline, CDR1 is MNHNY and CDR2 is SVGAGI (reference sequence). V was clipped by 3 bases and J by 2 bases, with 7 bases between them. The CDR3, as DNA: TGTGCCAGCAGTTATTTGGGGACTAATGAAAAACTGTTTTTT. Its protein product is CASSYLGTNEKLFF.

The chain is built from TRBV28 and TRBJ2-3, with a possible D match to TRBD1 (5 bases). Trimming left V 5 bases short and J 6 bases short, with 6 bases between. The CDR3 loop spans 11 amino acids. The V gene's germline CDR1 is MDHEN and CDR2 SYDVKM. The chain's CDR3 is CASSRGDTQYF. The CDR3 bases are TGTGCCAGCAGTAGGGGTGATACGCAGTATTTT.

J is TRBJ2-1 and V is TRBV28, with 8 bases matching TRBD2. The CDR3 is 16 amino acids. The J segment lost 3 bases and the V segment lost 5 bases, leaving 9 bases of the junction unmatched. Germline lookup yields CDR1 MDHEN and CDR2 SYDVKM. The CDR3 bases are TGTGCCAGCAGTGGGGCGGGAGGTCGCATCTACAATGAGCAGTTCTTC. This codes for CASSGAGGRIYNEQFF.

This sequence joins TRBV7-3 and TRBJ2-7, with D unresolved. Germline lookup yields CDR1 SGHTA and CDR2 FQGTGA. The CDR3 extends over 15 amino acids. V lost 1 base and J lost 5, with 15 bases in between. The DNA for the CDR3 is TGTGCCAGCAGCTTAAGGGGTCTCGCTGTCCACGAGCAGTACTTC. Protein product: CASSLRGLAVHEQYF.

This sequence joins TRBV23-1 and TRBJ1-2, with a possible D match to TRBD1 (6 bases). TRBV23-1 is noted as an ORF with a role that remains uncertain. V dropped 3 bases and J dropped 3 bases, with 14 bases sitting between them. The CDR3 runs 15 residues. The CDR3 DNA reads TGCGCCAGCAGTCATAGTCCGGGGGCATACTATGGCTACACCTTC. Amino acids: CASSHSPGAYYGYTF.

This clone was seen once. CDR3 protein: CASSKGTSPGELFF. CDR3 sequence (DNA): TGTGCCAGCAGCAAAGGAACTAGCCCCGGGGAGCTGTTTTTT. This chain connects TRBV7-2 to TRBJ2-2; a weak D match, TRBD2 (6 bases). The CDR3 runs to 14 residues. CDR1 and CDR2 (germline): SGHTA, FQGNSA. Between the trimmed V and J ends, which lost 5 bases and 6 bases, there was a span of 13 bases.

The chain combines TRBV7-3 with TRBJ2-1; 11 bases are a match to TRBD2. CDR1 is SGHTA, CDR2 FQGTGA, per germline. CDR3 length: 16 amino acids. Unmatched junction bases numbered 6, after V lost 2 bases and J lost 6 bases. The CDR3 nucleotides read TGTGCCAGCAGCTTAGCCGGGACTAGCGGTCTCAATGAGCAGTTCTTC. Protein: CASSLAGTSGLNEQFF. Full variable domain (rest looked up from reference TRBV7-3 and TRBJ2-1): GAGVSQTPSNKVTEKGKYVELRCDPISGHTALYWYRQSLGQGPEFLIYFQGTGAADDSGLPNDRFFAVRPEGSVSTLKIQRTERGDSAVYLCASSLAGTSGLNEQFFGPGTRLTVL.

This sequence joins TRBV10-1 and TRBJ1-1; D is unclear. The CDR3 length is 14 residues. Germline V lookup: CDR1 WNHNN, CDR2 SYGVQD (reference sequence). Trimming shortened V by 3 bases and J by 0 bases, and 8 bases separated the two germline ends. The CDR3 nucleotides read TGCGCCAGCAGTGACAGTGGGATGAACACTGAAGCTTTCTTT. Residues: CASSDSGMNTEAFF.

For the CDR3, the DNA is TGTGCCAGTAGATTTGGGACAGTAAACACTGAAGCTTTCTTT. This sequence encodes CASRFGTVNTEAFF. The chain combines TRBV19 with TRBJ1-1; 7 nucleotides line up with TRBD1. Unmatched junction bases numbered 6, after V lost 6 bases and J lost 2 bases. CDR1 is LNHDA, CDR2 SQIVND, per germline (reference sequence). The CDR3 covers 14 residues.

The CDR3 bases are TGCGCCAGCAGCTCCGCCCGTCCGAGTTATAATTCACCCCTCCACTTT. This translates into CASSSARPSYNSPLHF. V usage is TRBV5-1 and J usage is TRBJ1-6; no definite D call. In germline, CDR1 is SGHRS, CDR2 YFSETQ. With 3 bases removed from V and 4 bases from J, the gap between germline ends came to 14 bases. The CDR3 covers 16 residues.

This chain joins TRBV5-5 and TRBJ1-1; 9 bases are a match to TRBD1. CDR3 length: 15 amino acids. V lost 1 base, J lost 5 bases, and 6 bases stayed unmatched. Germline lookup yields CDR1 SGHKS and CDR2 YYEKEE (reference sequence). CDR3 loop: CASSLTQGASTEAFF. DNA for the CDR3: TGTGCCAGCAGCTTGACACAGGGGGCTTCGACTGAAGCTTTCTTT.

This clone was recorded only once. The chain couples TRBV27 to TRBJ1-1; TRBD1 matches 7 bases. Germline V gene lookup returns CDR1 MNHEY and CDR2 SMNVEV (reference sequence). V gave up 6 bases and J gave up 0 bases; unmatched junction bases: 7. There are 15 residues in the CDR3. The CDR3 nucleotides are TGTGCCAGCAGGGTCACAGGGGAGGTGAACACTGAAGCTTTCTTT. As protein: CASRVTGEVNTEAFF.

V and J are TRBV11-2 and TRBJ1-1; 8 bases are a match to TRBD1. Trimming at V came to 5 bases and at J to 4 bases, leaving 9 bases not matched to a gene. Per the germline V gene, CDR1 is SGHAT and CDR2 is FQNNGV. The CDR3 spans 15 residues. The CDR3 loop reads CASSPRTGRVTEAFF. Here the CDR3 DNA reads TGTGCCAGCAGCCCCCGGACAGGGAGGGTCACTGAAGCTTTCTTT.

The DNA for the CDR3 is TGTGCCAGCAGCCGCCGTACTAGCGGGAGGTTTTACAATGAGCAGTTCTTC. Encoded protein: CASSRRTSGRFYNEQFF. This chain connects TRBV9 to TRBJ2-1, with TRBD2 matching over 12 bases. The trim removed 4 bases at V and 4 bases at J, leaving 9 bases unmatched. The CDR3 consists of 17 residues. CDR1 and CDR2 (germline): SGDLS, YYNGEE.